Below are 32 T cell receptor beta chains sequenced from a single sample in a study of T-cell reconstitution after alpha-beta-depleted transplantation in children. Unique molecular identifiers were used in preparing the TCRbeta library. Each CDR3 protein is one row after TCRdb ran MiXCR on the PCR reads. The sample gives around 400,000 distinct CDR3 sequences, about a tenth of which show up once; over 4.5% is in the top ten. The sample in question was PBMCs from the stem cell graft donor, obtained from the stem cell graft. The receptors stem from a human donor who donated a stem cell graft to a child with acute myeloid leukemia.

The rearrangement links TRBV29-1 to TRBJ2-5, with D perhaps TRBD1 (6 bases). Trimming shortened V by 5 bases and J by 6 bases, and 13 bases separated the two germline ends. This CDR3 contains 12 residues. Germline V gene data show CDR1 as SQVTM and CDR2 as ANQGSEA. In DNA form, the CDR3 reads TGCAGCGTTTTCCCAGGGGTGAAGACCCAGTACTTC. Protein sequence: CSVFPGVKTQYF.

This clonotype was seen a few times. The chain recombines TRBV27 with TRBJ1-4, with D possibly matching TRBD1 (6 bases). CDR1 MNHEY and CDR2 SMNVEV come from the germline V gene (reference sequence). The CDR3 sequence is 13 residues long. V lost 5 bases to trimming and J lost 7 bases, with 11 bases between them. The CDR3 loop reads CASSPWGREKLFF. The CDR3 nucleotides are TGTGCCAGCAGTCCTTGGGGGCGTGAAAAACTGTTTTTT.

The CDR3 reads CASSRTAMNTEAFF. The CDR3 DNA follows: TGCGCCAGCAGCAGGACAGCTATGAACACTGAAGCTTTCTTT. The rearrangement uses TRBV5-1 and TRBJ1-1; D perhaps matches TRBD1 (6 bases). Trimming left V 4 bases short and J 0 bases short, with 10 bases between. This CDR3 is 14 amino acids long. Germline V CDR1 and CDR2: SGHRS, YFSETQ.

There are a few counts of this clonotype. The V and J genes are TRBV27 and TRBJ2-5; D unclear. Germline assignment: CDR1 MNHEY and CDR2 SMNVEV (reference sequence). The length of the CDR3 is 13 residues. The germline V and J ends were trimmed by 6 bases and 0 bases, with 8 bases remaining between them. The CDR3: CASSSNYQETQYF. CDR3 bases: TGTGCCAGCAGCTCAAATTACCAAGAGACCCAGTACTTC.

This clonotype has at least ten counts. V usage is TRBV5-1 and J usage is TRBJ1-4, with TRBD1 matching over 8 bases. This CDR3 comprises 15 residues. Germline-derived CDR1 and CDR2 are SGHRS and YFSETQ. The J segment lost 7 bases and the V segment lost 4 bases, leaving 9 bases of the junction unmatched. CDR3 region: CASSRLQGEAEKLFF. Written as DNA, the CDR3 is TGCGCCAGCAGCCGACTACAGGGGGAGGCTGAAAAACTGTTTTTT.

The table lists this clonotype with a few counts. The chain is built from TRBV12-3 or TRBV12-4 and TRBJ2-5; 11 bases align to TRBD2. J was trimmed by 5 bases and V by 6 bases; bases with no gene match: 8. This CDR3 region has 15 residues. In DNA form, the CDR3 reads TGTGCCAGCAGGGGCTGGGTAGCGGGGGGGGAGACCCAGTACTTC. Translated, it gives CASRGWVAGGETQYF.

This chain uses TRBV19 with TRBJ2-5, with TRBD1 matching over 8 bases. Germline V gene lookup returns CDR1 LNHDA and CDR2 SQIVND (reference sequence). This CDR3 has 14 amino acids. V was pared by 5 bases and J by 7 bases, with 9 bases of the junction left unmatched. This CDR3 reads CASSFGQGPWTQYF. CDR3 in DNA: TGTGCCAGTAGTTTCGGACAGGGACCTTGGACCCAGTACTTC.

The chain combines TRBV29-1 with TRBJ2-3, with 8 nucleotides matching TRBD2. The CDR3 is made up of 13 amino acids. From germline, CDR1 is SQVTM and CDR2 ANQGSEA. Trimming cost V 7 bases and J 3 bases; bases outside gene matches: 6. In nucleotides, the CDR3 is TGCAGCGCAAAGCGGGAGTGGACAGATACGCAGTATTTT. Protein sequence: CSAKREWTDTQYF.

This clonotype occurred a few times. This chain joins TRBV19 and TRBJ2-5, with a weak D call TRBD1 (5 bases). V lost 0 bases to trimming and J lost 3 bases, with 5 bases between them. Germline V gives CDR1 LNHDA, CDR2 SQIVND (reference sequence). CDR3 length equals 13 residues. The CDR3: CASSIEGEETQYF. CDR3 coding DNA: TGTGCCAGTAGTATAGAAGGGGAAGAGACCCAGTACTTC.

V and J are TRBV15 and TRBJ1-3, with 7 bases that match TRBD1. The CDR3 length is 14 residues. Per the germline V gene, CDR1 is LNHNV and CDR2 is YYDKDF (reference sequence). V gave up 6 bases and J gave up 4 bases; unmatched junction bases: 6. For the CDR3, the DNA is TGTGCCACCAGAATGCAGGGGGTGGGAAACACCATATATTTT. Protein: CATRMQGVGNTIYF.

This clonotype was seen only a few times. This chain connects TRBV29-1 to TRBJ2-1; a weak D match, TRBD2 (6 bases). V lost 1 base and J 8 bases, leaving 18 bases between the germline ends. The length of the CDR3 is 15 residues. Germline V gives CDR1 SQVTM, CDR2 ANQGSEA. CDR3 region: CSVEGWNGSIDEQFF. The DNA of the CDR3 is TGCAGCGTTGAAGGGTGGAACGGGAGTATTGATGAGCAGTTCTTC.

In its sample, this clonotype was seen a few times. The chain recombines TRBV5-1 with TRBJ2-7; D assignment may be TRBD1 or TRBD2 (5 bases each). This CDR3 region has 16 residues. The germline CDR1 and CDR2 sequences are SGHRS and YFSETQ. The V and J ends lost 3 bases and 5 bases respectively, with 21 bases between them. CDR3 bases: TGCGCCAGCAGCTGGGCCCCCCTTGAGGGGTCCAACGAGCAGTACTTC. Translation gives CASSWAPLEGSNEQYF.

This clonotype was seen more than once but under ten times. The chain joins TRBV5-1 to TRBJ2-7, with a tentative D call TRBD2 (6 bases). Trimming took off 4 bases at V and 5 bases at J, with 16 bases between the two ends. The CDR3 has 14 amino acids. The germline V gene encodes CDR1 SGHRS and CDR2 YFSETQ. The CDR3 here is CASSVFAEGNEQYF. The CDR3 bases are TGCGCCAGCAGCGTGTTTGCGGAGGGGAACGAGCAGTACTTC.

This clonotype was picked up a small number of times. The rearrangement joins TRBV18 to TRBJ2-6; TRBD1 aligns across 10 bases. Germline CDR1 reads KGHSH; CDR2 reads LQKENI. With V trimmed by 6 bases and J by 1 base, 9 bases remained unmatched. The length of the CDR3 is 18 residues. CDR3 nucleotides: TGTGCCAGCTCGTCGCAGGACAGGGGGTTATCTGGGGCCAACGTCCTGACTTTC. It is translated as CASSSQDRGLSGANVLTF.

This clonotype was picked up many times. The V call is TRBV11-2, the J call TRBJ1-2; TRBD1 matches 12 bases. The CDR3 spans 16 residues. Germline V gives CDR1 SGHAT, CDR2 FQNNGV. Unmatched junction bases numbered 11, after V lost 5 bases and J lost 7 bases. The CDR3 bases are TGTGCCAGCAGCCACGCCGGGACAGGGGGCAATTCTGGCTACACCTTC. Its protein product is CASSHAGTGGNSGYTF.

This clonotype came up many times. CDR3 amino acids: CSARDAYQETQYF. The CDR3 coding sequence is TGCAGTGCTAGGGACGCTTACCAAGAGACCCAGTACTTC. The chain couples TRBV20-1 to TRBJ2-5; D is unclear. CDR3 length equals 13 residues. Germline lookup yields CDR1 DFQATT and CDR2 SNEGSKA (reference sequence). V lost 3 bases and J 0 bases, leaving 8 bases between the germline ends.

As concerns this clonotype: This sequence may be a read error, since a much larger clone differs from it by one base. The rearrangement links TRBV13 to TRBJ2-2; the D is unclear. V was cut by 4 bases and J by 3 bases, with 3 bases left in between. This CDR3 has 12 amino acids. Per germline, CDR1 PRHDT and CDR2 FYEKMQ (reference sequence). Here the CDR3 reads CASSSDTGELFF. The CDR3 DNA is TGTGCCAGCAGCTCAGACACCGGGGAGCTGTTTTTT.

On this clonotype itself: Given a much more abundant clone one base away, this may be a read error. This sequence joins TRBV5-1 and TRBJ2-1; no clear D. Trimming removed 8 bases from V and 2 bases from J, with 14 bases in between. This CDR3 has 14 residues. CDR1 is SGHRS, CDR2 YFSETQ, per germline. CDR3 residues: CASVRTQTYNEQFF. CDR3 in DNA: TGCGCCAGTGTCAGGACGCAGACCTACAATGAGCAGTTCTTC.

This clonotype appeared many times. The J gene is TRBJ2-2, the V gene TRBV9; D not resolved. This CDR3 contains 13 residues. V was clipped by 0 bases and J by 1 base, with 1 base between them. CDR1 and CDR2 (germline): SGDLS, YYNGEE. CDR3 sequence: CASSVENTGELFF. CDR3 nucleotide sequence: TGTGCCAGCAGCGTAGAGAACACCGGGGAGCTGTTTTTT.

The gene calls are TRBV12-3 or TRBV12-4 and TRBJ2-5, with 7 nucleotides matching TRBD1. The J segment lost 2 bases and the V segment lost 6 bases, leaving 6 bases of the junction unmatched. The CDR3 covers 14 residues. CDR3 coding DNA: TGTGCCAGCAGCCTGGGACAGATGCAAGAGACCCAGTACTTC. Residues: CASSLGQMQETQYF.

The sample holds a few counts of this clonotype. The chain has TRBV5-1 and TRBJ2-6; no reliable D call. The germline CDR1 and CDR2 sequences are SGHRS and YFSETQ. This CDR3 is built from 17 residues. The V and J ends lost 3 bases and 0 bases respectively, with 13 bases between them. The chain's CDR3 is CASSSGTLSSGANVLTF. The CDR3 nucleotides are TGCGCCAGCAGCTCCGGCACGCTGAGCTCTGGGGCCAACGTCCTGACTTTC.

In its sample, this clonotype was seen a few times. The chain carries TRBV21-1 and TRBJ1-1. TRBV21-1 is a documented pseudogene. The CDR3 has 16 amino acids. In nucleotides, the CDR3 is TGTGCCAGCAGCAAAGCCGGGGGGGAAACGAACACTGAAGCTTTCTTT. Protein product: CASSKAGGETNTEAFF.

The V call is TRBV29-1, the J call TRBJ2-7; 10 bases match TRBD1. The CDR3 length is 13 residues. Germline V gene data show CDR1 as SQVTM and CDR2 as ANQGSEA. The V segment lost 6 bases and the J segment 3 bases; nucleotides outside the gene matches: 5. This CDR3 is CSVPGQGNYEQYF. Written as DNA, the CDR3 is TGCAGCGTCCCGGGACAGGGGAACTACGAGCAGTACTTC.

This clonotype came up a few times. The chain links TRBV11-2 to TRBJ1-3, with a weak D call TRBD1 (5 bases). The CDR3 consists of 16 residues. Trimming stripped 5 bases from V and 2 bases from J, with 16 bases between. Germline lookup yields CDR1 SGHAT and CDR2 FQNNGV. CDR3 in amino acids: CASSVSGAGTGNTIYF. DNA for the CDR3: TGTGCCAGCAGCGTAAGCGGGGCAGGGACTGGAAACACCATATATTTT. Full variable domain (remainder filled in from reference TRBV11-2 and TRBJ1-3): EAGVAQSPRYKIIEKRQSVAFWCNPISGHATLYWYQQILGQGPKLLIQFQNNGVVDDSQLPKDRFSAERLKGVDSTLKIQPAKLEDSAVYLCASSVSGAGTGNTIYFGEGSWLTVV.

This clonotype has more than one count but fewer than ten. V is TRBV6-1 and J is TRBJ2-3, with 8 bases that match TRBD2. This CDR3 spans 14 amino acids. V was pared by 3 bases and J by 6 bases, with 5 bases of the junction left unmatched. Per the germline V gene, CDR1 is MNHNS and CDR2 is SASEGT. The CDR3 loop is CASSDGGAPDTQYF. CDR3 sequence (DNA): TGTGCCAGCAGTGACGGGGGGGCCCCCGATACGCAGTATTTT.

This clonotype showed up many times. J is TRBJ1-2 and V is TRBV5-1, with D maybe TRBD1 (5 bases). Trimming took 4 bases from V and 4 from J, leaving 14 bases between them. The CDR3 is made up of 14 amino acids. Germline V gene sequence: CDR1 SGHRS, CDR2 YFSETQ. CDR3 coding DNA: TGCGCCAGCAGCCCGGGGACCAGCCTCTATGGCTACACCTTC. Translating it yields CASSPGTSLYGYTF.

The V call is TRBV24-1, the J call TRBJ2-2; D is possibly TRBD1 (5 bases). Trimming shortened V by 12 bases and J by 1 base, and 8 bases separated the two germline ends. Germline CDR1 reads KGHDR; CDR2 reads SFDVKD. There are 12 residues in the CDR3. Here the CDR3 DNA reads TGTGCCGCGCAGGGGAACACCGGGGAGCTGTTTTTT. It specifies CAAQGNTGELFF.

The chain carries TRBV5-1 and TRBJ1-1; the D gene is possibly TRBD1 (6 bases). From germline, CDR1 is SGHRS and CDR2 YFSETQ. The CDR3 covers 14 residues. Trimming shortened V by 2 bases and J by 2 bases, and 10 bases separated the two germline ends. This CDR3 is CASSFAGANTEAFF. The CDR3 bases are TGCGCCAGCAGCTTTGCAGGGGCAAACACTGAAGCTTTCTTT.

The chain recombines TRBV6-1 with TRBJ2-7; the match to TRBD2 covers 13 bases. With 6 bases clipped from V and 3 bases from J, the junction kept 8 bases outside the gene matches. The CDR3 is made up of 16 amino acids. CDR1 is MNHNS and CDR2 is SASEGT in the germline V gene. The CDR3 coding sequence is TGTGCCAGCAGGAGGGGGGGACTAGCGGGATTCTACGAGCAGTACTTC. Encoded protein: CASRRGGLAGFYEQYF.

This clonotype was counted ten times or more. The rearrangement links TRBV5-6 to TRBJ1-4; 7 bases fit TRBD1. The CDR3 runs 15 residues. V shed 5 bases and J 2 bases; nucleotides not matched to a gene: 6. Germline loops: CDR1 SGHDT, CDR2 YYEEEE. The CDR3: CASREEGGTNEKLFF. CDR3 DNA: TGTGCCAGCAGAGAGGAAGGGGGCACTAATGAAAAACTGTTTTTT.

The CDR3 nucleotides read TGTGCCAGCAGCTTAGGGTCTTTTAACACCGGGGAGCTGTTTTTT. This gives the protein CASSLGSFNTGELFF. The rearrangement joins TRBV11-2 to TRBJ2-2; D gene unclear. V gave up 1 base and J gave up 2 bases, with 8 bases separating them. The CDR3 length is 15 residues. Germline-derived CDR1 and CDR2 are SGHAT and FQNNGV.

The gene calls are TRBV15 and TRBJ1-4, with 7 bases fitting TRBD1. There are 18 residues in the CDR3. From germline, CDR1 is LNHNV and CDR2 YYDKDF (reference sequence). The V and J ends lost 6 bases and 8 bases, in that order; junction bases with no gene match: 21. CDR3 sequence (DNA): TGTGCCACCAGTCGTCAGGGCCCTCAGGGGGAACATGTAGAAAAACTGTTTTTT. Its translation: CATSRQGPQGEHVEKLFF.